The T cell receptor (beta chain) under discussion was sequenced for a study of blood T cell repertoires in COVID-19. At the level of the study: Some COVID-19 samples were acute and others convalescent; all came from the United States, Italy and Spain. T cells, B-cell-depleted T cells, or PBMCs supplied cDNA or gDNA.

Clones were read by immunoSEQ multiplex PCR, and TCRdb kept only the in-frame ones, dropping some. The sample holds some 210,000 clones; 82% are singletons and the top ten take more than 10%. The CDR3 runs to 16 residues. Trimming pared 3 bases from V and 0 bases from J, leaving 12 bases between. Germline CDR1 and CDR2: MGHDK and SYGVNS. Sequencing input: peripheral blood. The chain employs TRBV25-1 and TRBJ1-3; no clear D gene. The receptor's source is a woman aged 40 to 50 with acute or convalescent COVID-19. This CDR3 is CASSDYVKSSGNTIYF. CDR3 bases: TGTGCCAGCAGTGATTACGTCAAGAGCTCTGGAAACACCATATATTTT.